One sample yielded the 6 T cell receptor beta chains listed below, sequenced in a study of response to subunit inactivated influenza vaccine. TCRdb processed the RT-PCR reads anew with MiXCR; each CDR3 protein has one entry. The sample shows around 470,000 distinct CDR3 sequences, around 7.9% of them seen only once. The input for sequencing was PBMCs from blood, taken around 25 months after vaccination. The source is a man in his fifties or sixties who received an inactivated influenza vaccine.

Only a few counts were recorded for this clonotype. This rearrangement joins TRBV9 to TRBJ1-1; possible D gene TRBD1, 6 bases. This CDR3 is built from 14 residues. From germline, CDR1 is SGDLS and CDR2 YYNGEE. Trimming took off 3 bases at V and 2 bases at J, with 11 bases between the two ends. The CDR3 coding sequence is TGTGCCAGCAGCGGGGGGGGCCGTAACACTGAAGCTTTCTTT. This encodes CASSGGGRNTEAFF.

This chain uses TRBV9 with TRBJ1-1; D remains ambiguous. The CDR3 has 13 amino acids. Trimming cost V 0 bases and J 7 bases, with 10 bases left between them. Germline CDR1 is SGDLS and CDR2 is YYNGEE. For the CDR3, the DNA is TGTGCCAGCAGCGTAGGTCAAGGACTTGAAGCTTTCTTT. Its translation is CASSVGQGLEAFF.

This clonotype was observed a few times. V is TRBV12-5 and J is TRBJ2-5; tentatively, D is TRBD1 or TRBD2 (5 bases each). From germline, CDR1 is LGHNT and CDR2 FRNRAP. The CDR3 is 16 amino acids. Trimming removed 1 base from V and 5 bases from J, with 17 bases in between. The CDR3 nucleotides are TGTGCTAGTGGTTTGGGAGCCACCCGGGACGTGGAGACCCAGTACTTC. It specifies CASGLGATRDVETQYF.

This clonotype has ten or more counts. The V and J genes are TRBV4-3 and TRBJ2-5, with D unresolved. CDR1 and CDR2 (germline): LGHNA, YSLEER. V was pared by 0 bases and J by 6 bases, with 14 bases between. The CDR3 loop spans 15 amino acids. The CDR3 protein is CASSQDAQLRQTQYF. The CDR3 bases are TGCGCCAGCAGCCAAGATGCACAGTTGAGGCAGACCCAGTACTTC.

V usage is TRBV20-1 and J usage is TRBJ2-3; 13 positions match TRBD2. The CDR3 runs 18 residues. CDR1 and CDR2 from the germline V gene are DFQATT and SNEGSKA (reference sequence). V dropped 5 bases and J dropped 4; count of bases not matched to a gene: 15. CDR3 coding DNA: TGCAGTGCTCGGAGGACTAGCGGGAGTCGTGGCGGTGCAGATACGCAGTATTTT. Amino acids: CSARRTSGSRGGADTQYF.

This clonotype has only a few counts. The chain couples TRBV29-1 to TRBJ1-2; D is ambiguous. Trimming left V 3 bases short and J 8 bases short, with 13 bases between. The CDR3 extends over 12 amino acids. Per the germline V gene, CDR1 is SQVTM and CDR2 is ANQGSEA. CDR3 sequence (DNA): TGCAGCGTTGAGAATGGGGTCGGGGGCTACACCTTC. Amino acids: CSVENGVGGYTF.